This T cell receptor (beta chain) derives from a study of blood T cell repertoires in COVID-19. Clones were read by immunoSEQ multiplex PCR, and TCRdb kept only the in-frame ones, dropping some. The sample carries about 55,000 clones, approximately 82% recorded once. Germline loops: CDR1 SQVTM, CDR2 ANQGSEA. The V and J ends lost 7 bases and 6 bases respectively, with 9 bases between them. This CDR3 spans 10 amino acids. The J gene is TRBJ1-2, the V gene TRBV29-1; no clear D. Material: peripheral blood. The TCR comes from a human donor in a cohort sampled during active or convalescent COVID-19. CDR3 sequence reads: CSAGSNGYTF. The CDR3 DNA reads TGCAGCGCCGGGAGTAATGGCTACACCTTC.